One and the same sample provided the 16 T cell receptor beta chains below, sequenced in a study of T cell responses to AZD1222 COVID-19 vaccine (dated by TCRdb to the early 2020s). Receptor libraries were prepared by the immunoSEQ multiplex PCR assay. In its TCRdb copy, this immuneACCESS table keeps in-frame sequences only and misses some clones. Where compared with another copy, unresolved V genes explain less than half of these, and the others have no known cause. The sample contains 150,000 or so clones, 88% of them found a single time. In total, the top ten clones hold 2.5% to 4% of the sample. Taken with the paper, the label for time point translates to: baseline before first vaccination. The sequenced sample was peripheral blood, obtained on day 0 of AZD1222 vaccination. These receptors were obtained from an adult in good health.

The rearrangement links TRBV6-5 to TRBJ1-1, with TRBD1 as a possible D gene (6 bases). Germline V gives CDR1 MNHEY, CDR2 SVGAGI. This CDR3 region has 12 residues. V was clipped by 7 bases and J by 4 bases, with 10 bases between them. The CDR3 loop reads CASNGGRTEAFF. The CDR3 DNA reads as TGTGCCAGCAATGGGGGGCGCACTGAAGCTTTCTTT.

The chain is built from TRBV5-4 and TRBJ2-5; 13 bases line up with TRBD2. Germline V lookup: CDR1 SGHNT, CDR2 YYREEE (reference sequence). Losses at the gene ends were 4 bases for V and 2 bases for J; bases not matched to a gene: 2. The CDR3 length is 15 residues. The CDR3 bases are TGTGCCAGCAGCATGGGACTAGCGGGGCAAGAGACCCAGTACTTC. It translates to CASSMGLAGQETQYF.

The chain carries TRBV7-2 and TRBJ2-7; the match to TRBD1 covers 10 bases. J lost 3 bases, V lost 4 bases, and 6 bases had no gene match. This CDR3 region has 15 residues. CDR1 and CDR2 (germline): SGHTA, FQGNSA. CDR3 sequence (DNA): TGTGCCAGCAGCTCTCGGACAGGGGGGGGCTACGAGCAGTACTTC. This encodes CASSSRTGGGYEQYF.

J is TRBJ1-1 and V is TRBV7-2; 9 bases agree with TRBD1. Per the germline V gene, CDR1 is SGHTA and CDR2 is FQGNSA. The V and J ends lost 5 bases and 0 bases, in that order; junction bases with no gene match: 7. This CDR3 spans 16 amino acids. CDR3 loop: CASSRWTGAMNTEAFF. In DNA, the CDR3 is TGTGCCAGCAGCCGCTGGACAGGGGCCATGAACACTGAAGCTTTCTTT. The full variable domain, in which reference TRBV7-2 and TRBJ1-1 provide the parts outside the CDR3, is GAGVSQSPSNKVTEKGKDVELRCDPISGHTALYWYRQSLGQGLEFLIYFQGNSAPDKSGLPSDRFSAERTGGSVSTLTIQRTQQEDSAVYLCASSRWTGAMNTEAFFGQGTRLTVV.

In nucleotides, the CDR3 is TGTGCCAGCAGCCAGGGATTCGGGACAGCGACGAACACCGGGGAGCTGTTTTTT. Residues: CASSQGFGTATNTGELFF. The chain combines TRBV5-4 with TRBJ2-2; 7 bases are shared with TRBD1. CDR1 SGHNT and CDR2 YYREEE come from the germline V gene (reference sequence). V shed 4 bases and J 0 bases; nucleotides not matched to a gene: 12. This CDR3 has 18 residues.

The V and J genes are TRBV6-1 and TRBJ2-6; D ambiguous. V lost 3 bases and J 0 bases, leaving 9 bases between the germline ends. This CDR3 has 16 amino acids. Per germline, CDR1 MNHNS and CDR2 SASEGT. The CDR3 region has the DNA TGTGCCAGCAGTGAGACAACTAACTCTGGGGCCAACGTCCTGACTTTC. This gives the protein CASSETTNSGANVLTF.

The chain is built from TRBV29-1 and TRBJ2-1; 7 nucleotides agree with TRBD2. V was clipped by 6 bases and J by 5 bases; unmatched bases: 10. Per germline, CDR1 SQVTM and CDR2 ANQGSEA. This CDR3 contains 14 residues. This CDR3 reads CSVGLPGGNNEQFF. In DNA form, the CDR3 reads TGCAGCGTGGGACTACCCGGCGGGAACAATGAGCAGTTCTTC.

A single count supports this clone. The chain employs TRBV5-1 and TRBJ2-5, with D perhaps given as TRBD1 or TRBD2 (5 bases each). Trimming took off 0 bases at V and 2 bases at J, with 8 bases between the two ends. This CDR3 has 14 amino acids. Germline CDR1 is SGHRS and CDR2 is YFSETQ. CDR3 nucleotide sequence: TGCGCCAGCAGCTTGGGGGACCCTCAAGAGACCCAGTACTTC. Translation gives CASSLGDPQETQYF. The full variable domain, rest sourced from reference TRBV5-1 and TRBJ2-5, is KAGVTQTPRYLIKTRGQQVTLSCSPISGHRSVSWYQQTPGQGLQFLFEYFSETQRNKGNFPGRFSGRQFSNSRSEMNVSTLELGDSALYLCASSLGDPQETQYFGPGTRLLVL.

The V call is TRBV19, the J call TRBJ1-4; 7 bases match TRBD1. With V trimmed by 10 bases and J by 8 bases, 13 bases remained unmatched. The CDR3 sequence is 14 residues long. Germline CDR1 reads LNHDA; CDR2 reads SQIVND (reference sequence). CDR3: CATYQAGGKEKLFF. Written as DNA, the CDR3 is TGTGCCACCTACCAAGCAGGGGGTAAGGAAAAACTGTTTTTT.

CDR3 sequence: CASSLDNEKLFF. CDR3 in DNA: TGTGCCAGCAGCCTCGATAATGAAAAACTGTTTTTT. J is TRBJ1-4 and V is TRBV13; D unresolved. V gave up 5 bases and J gave up 4 bases, with 5 bases separating them. There are 12 residues in the CDR3. CDR1 PRHDT and CDR2 FYEKMQ come from the germline V gene (reference sequence).

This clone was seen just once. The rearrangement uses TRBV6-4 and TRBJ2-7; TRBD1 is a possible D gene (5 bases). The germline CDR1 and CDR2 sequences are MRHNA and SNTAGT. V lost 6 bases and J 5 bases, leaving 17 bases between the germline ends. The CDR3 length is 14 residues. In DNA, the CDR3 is TGTGCCAGCAGGCCTCAGGGTAGTCCGGACGAGCAGTACTTC. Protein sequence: CASRPQGSPDEQYF.

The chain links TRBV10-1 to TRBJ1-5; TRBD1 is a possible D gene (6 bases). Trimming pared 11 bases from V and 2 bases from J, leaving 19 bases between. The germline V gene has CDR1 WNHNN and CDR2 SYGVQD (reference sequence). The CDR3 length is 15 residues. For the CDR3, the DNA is TGCGCCCAACCGGCTACAGGGAACGGCAATCAGCCCCAGCATTTT. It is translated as CAQPATGNGNQPQHF.

CDR3 residues: CASSPHRGGTGELFF. DNA for the CDR3: TGTGCCAGCAGCCCACACAGGGGTGGCACCGGGGAGCTGTTTTTT. The chain employs TRBV7-2 and TRBJ2-2; 7 nucleotides agree with TRBD1. The trim removed 5 bases at V and 4 bases at J, leaving 7 bases unmatched. The CDR3 runs 15 residues. CDR1 and CDR2 (germline): SGHTA, FQGNSA.

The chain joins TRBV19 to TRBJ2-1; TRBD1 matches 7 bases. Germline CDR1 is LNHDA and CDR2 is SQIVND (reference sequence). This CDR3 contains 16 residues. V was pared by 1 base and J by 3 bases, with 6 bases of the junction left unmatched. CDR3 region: CASSIVEGANYNEQFF. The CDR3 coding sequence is TGTGCCAGTAGTATAGTTGAGGGGGCTAACTACAATGAGCAGTTCTTC.

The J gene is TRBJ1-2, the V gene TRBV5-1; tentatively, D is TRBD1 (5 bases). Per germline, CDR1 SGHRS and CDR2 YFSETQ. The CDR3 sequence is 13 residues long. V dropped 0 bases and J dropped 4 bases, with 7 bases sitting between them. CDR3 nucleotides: TGCGCCAGCAGCTTGGATCAGGGCTATGGCTACACCTTC. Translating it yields CASSLDQGYGYTF.

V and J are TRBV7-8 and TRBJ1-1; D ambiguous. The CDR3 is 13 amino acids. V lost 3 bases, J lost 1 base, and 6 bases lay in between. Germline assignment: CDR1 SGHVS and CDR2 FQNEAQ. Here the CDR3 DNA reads TGTGCCAGCAGCTTCGGCAGGAACACTGAAGCTTTCTTT. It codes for CASSFGRNTEAFF.